There are a few counts of the clone carrying this T cell receptor beta chain. This entry is derived from a study of blood T cell repertoires in COVID-19. Background on the study: Researchers got acute and convalescent COVID-19 samples from the United States, Italy and Spain. Sources were T cells, B-cell-depleted T cells, or PBMCs; the material itself was cDNA or gDNA.

Original data processing: Counts of nucleated cells, estimated from reference gene primer amplification, were obtained. The repertoire was sequenced with immunoSEQ multiplex PCR; TCRdb's copy has only in-frame clones and lacks some. The V and J calls and the clone size are those of that table, but D and trimming were determined from the DNA. The table has more than 25,000 clones, around 90% seen once. CDR3 length: 14 residues. V lost 3 bases to trimming and J lost 2 bases; unmatched junction nucleotides: 4. Germline CDR1 KGHSH, CDR2 LQKENI. This receptor was taken from a man in his 60s with active COVID-19. Sequenced material: peripheral blood. This chain links TRBV18 with TRBJ2-7, with 7 positions matching TRBD2. The CDR3 nucleotides are TGTGCCAGCTCACCTAAGCGGGATCCCTACGAGCAGTACTTC. Its translation is CASSPKRDPYEQYF.